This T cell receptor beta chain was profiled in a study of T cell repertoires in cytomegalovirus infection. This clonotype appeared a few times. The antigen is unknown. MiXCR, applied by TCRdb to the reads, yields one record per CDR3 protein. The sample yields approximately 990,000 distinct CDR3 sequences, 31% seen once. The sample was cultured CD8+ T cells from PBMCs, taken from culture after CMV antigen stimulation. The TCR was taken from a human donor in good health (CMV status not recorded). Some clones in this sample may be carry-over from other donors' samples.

CDR3 nucleotides: TGTGCCAGCAGGGGGGGGGGAGTGACTGAAGCTTTCTTT. It translates to CASRGGGVTEAFF. The rearrangement links TRBV6-5 to TRBJ1-1; a possible D gene is TRBD1 (5 bases). Germline loops: CDR1 MNHEY, CDR2 SVGAGI. The length of the CDR3 is 13 residues. With 6 bases removed from V and 5 bases from J, the gap between germline ends came to 13 bases.